This T cell receptor (beta chain) comes out of a study of T cell responses to AZD1222 COVID-19 vaccine. Study outcomes and limitations: Donors were mostly white British, more females; clonal diversity possibly underestimated.

This CDR3 has 16 amino acids. Germline CDR1 SGHNT, CDR2 YENEEA. The J segment lost 1 base and the V segment lost 6 bases, leaving 4 bases of the junction unmatched. Worth noting for this clone: The antigen is undetermined.

The protocol was immunoSEQ multiplex PCR, while the TCRdb copy is restricted to in-frame clones and leaves out a portion. The repertoire holds 150,000 or so clones, with 92% as singletons. This sequence originates from an adult in good health. The chain carries TRBV11-3 and TRBJ2-6; 9 nucleotides line up with TRBD1. The sequencing used peripheral blood, collected on day 0 of AZD1222 vaccination. This chain's CDR3 is CASSLGTGSGANVLTF. The CDR3 coding sequence is TGTGCCAGCAGTCTCGGGACAGGGTCTGGGGCCAACGTCCTGACTTTC.